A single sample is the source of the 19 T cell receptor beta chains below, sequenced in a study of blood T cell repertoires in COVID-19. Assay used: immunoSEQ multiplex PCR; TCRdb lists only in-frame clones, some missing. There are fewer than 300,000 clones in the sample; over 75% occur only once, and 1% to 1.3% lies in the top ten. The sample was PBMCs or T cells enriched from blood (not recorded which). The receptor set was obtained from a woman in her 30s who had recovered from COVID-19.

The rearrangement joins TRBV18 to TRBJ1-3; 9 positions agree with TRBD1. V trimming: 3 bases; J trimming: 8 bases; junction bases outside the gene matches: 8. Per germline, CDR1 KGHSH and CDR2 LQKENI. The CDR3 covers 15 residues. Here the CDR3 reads CASSPTGQGGDTIYF. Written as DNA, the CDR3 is TGTGCCAGCTCACCGACGGGACAGGGAGGGGACACCATATATTTT.

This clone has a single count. As DNA, the CDR3 is TGTGCCAGTAGTAAGGACAGACGGAGCAAAAACATTCAGTACTTC. Translating gives CASSKDRRSKNIQYF. The rearrangement joins TRBV19 to TRBJ2-4; D possibly corresponds to TRBD1 (6 bases). The germline CDR1 and CDR2 sequences are LNHDA and SQIVND (reference sequence). Trimming took off 4 bases at V and 3 bases at J, with 13 bases between the two ends. The CDR3 covers 15 residues. Complete variable domain (other parts from reference TRBV19 and TRBJ2-4): DGGITQSPKYLFRKEGQNVTLSCEQNLNHDAMYWYRQDPGQGLRLIYYSQIVNDFQKGDIAEGYSVSREKKESFPLTVTSAQKNPTAFYLCASSKDRRSKNIQYFGAGTRLSVL.

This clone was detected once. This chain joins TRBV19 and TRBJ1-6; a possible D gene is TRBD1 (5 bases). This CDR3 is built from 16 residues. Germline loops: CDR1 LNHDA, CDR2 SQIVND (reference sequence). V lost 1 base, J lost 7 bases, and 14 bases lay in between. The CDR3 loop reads CASSIGGVRRNSPLHF. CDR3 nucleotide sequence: TGTGCCAGTAGTATAGGGGGCGTGAGGCGAAATTCACCCCTCCACTTT.

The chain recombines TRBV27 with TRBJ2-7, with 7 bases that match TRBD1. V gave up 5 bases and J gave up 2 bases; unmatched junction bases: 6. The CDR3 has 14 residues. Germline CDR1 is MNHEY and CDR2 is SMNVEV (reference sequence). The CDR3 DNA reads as TGTGCCAGCAGTACTGGGACAGTTACCTACGAGCAGTACTTC. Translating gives CASSTGTVTYEQYF.

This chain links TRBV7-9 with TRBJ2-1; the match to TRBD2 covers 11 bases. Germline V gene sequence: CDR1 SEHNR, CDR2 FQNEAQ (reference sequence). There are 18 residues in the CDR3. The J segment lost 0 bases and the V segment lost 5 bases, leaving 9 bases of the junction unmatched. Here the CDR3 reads CASSPLAGGMFSYNEQFF. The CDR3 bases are TGTGCCAGCAGCCCGTTAGCGGGAGGGATGTTCTCCTACAATGAGCAGTTCTTC.

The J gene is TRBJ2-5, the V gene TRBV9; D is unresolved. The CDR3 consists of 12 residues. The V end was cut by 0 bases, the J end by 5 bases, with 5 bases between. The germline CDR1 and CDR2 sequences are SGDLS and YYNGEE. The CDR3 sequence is CASSVDEETQYF. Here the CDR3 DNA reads TGTGCCAGCAGCGTAGACGAGGAGACCCAGTACTTC.

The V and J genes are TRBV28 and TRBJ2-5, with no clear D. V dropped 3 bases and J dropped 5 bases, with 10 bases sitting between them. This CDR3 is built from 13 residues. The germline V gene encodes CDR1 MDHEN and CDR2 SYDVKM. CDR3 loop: CASSLGRMETQYF. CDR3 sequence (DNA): TGTGCCAGCAGTTTGGGCAGGATGGAGACCCAGTACTTC. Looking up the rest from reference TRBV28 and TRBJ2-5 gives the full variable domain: DVKVTQSSRYLVKRTGEKVFLECVQDMDHENMFWYRQDPGLGLRLIYFSYDVKMKEKGDIPEGYSVSREKKERFSLILESASTNQTSMYLCASSLGRMETQYFGPGTRLLVL.

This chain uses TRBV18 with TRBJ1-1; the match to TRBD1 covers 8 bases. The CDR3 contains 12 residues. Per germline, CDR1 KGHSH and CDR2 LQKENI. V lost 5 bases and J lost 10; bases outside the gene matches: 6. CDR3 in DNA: TGTGCCAGCTCAACTGGGACAGGAGGAGCTTTCTTT. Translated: CASSTGTGGAFF.

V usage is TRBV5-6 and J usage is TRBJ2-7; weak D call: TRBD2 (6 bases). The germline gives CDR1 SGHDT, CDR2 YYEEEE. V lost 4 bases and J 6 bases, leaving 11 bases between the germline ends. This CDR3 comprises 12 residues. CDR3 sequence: CASSLLGGEQYF. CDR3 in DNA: TGTGCCAGCAGCCTTCTGGGGGGCGAGCAGTACTTC.

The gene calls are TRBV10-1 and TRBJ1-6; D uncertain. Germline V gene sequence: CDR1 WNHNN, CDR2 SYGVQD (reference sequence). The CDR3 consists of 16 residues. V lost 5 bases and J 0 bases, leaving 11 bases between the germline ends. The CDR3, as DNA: TGCGCCAGCAGTCTAACTACTAGCTCCTATAATTCACCCCTCCACTTT. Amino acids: CASSLTTSSYNSPLHF.

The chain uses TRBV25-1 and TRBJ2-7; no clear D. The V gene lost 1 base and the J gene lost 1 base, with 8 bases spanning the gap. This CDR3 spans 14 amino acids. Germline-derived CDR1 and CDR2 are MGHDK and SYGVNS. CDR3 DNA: TGTGCCAGCAGTGAATGGTACACGTCCTACGAGCAGTACTTC. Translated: CASSEWYTSYEQYF.

The CDR3 DNA follows: TGTGCCAGCAGCAAATGGAGACAGATGAACACCGGGGAGCTGTTTTTT. Translated: CASSKWRQMNTGELFF. The chain joins TRBV21-1 to TRBJ2-2; the DNA was not compared with TRBD1, the D call given in the table. TRBV21-1 is annotated as a pseudogene. This CDR3 has 16 amino acids.

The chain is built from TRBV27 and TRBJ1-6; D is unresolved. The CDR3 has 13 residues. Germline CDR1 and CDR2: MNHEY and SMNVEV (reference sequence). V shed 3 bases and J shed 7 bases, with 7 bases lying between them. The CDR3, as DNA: TGTGCCAGCAGTTTTATCGGGAATTCACCCCTCCACTTT. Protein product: CASSFIGNSPLHF.

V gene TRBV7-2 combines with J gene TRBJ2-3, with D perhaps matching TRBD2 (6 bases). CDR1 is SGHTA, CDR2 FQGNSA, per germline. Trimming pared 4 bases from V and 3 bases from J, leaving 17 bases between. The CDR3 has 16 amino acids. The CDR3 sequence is CASSYVAVPGTDTQYF. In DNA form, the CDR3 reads TGTGCCAGCAGCTATGTAGCGGTCCCGGGGACAGATACGCAGTATTTT.

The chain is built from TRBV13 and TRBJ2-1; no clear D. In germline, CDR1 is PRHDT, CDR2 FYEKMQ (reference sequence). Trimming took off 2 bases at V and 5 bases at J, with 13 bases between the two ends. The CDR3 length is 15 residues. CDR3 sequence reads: CASSLFNPSDNEQFF. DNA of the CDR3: TGTGCCAGCAGCTTATTCAACCCCTCAGACAATGAGCAGTTCTTC.

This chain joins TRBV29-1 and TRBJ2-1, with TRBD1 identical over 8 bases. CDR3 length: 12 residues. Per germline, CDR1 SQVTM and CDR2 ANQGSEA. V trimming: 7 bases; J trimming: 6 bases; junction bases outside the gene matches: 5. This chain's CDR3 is CSAWTGINEQFF. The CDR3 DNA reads TGCAGCGCTTGGACAGGGATCAATGAGCAGTTCTTC.

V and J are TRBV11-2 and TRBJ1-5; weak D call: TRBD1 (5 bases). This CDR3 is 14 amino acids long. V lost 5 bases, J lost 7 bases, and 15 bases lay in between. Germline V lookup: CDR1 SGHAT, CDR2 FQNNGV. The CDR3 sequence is CASSVSAGVQPQHF. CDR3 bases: TGTGCCAGCAGCGTCAGCGCGGGGGTACAGCCCCAGCATTTT.

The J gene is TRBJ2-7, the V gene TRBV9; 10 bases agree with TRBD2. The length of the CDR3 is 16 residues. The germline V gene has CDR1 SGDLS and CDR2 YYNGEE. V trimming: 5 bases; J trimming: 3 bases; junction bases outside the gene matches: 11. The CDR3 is CASSPLPGLAIYEQYF. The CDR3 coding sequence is TGTGCCAGCAGTCCCCTCCCGGGACTAGCGATCTACGAGCAGTACTTC.

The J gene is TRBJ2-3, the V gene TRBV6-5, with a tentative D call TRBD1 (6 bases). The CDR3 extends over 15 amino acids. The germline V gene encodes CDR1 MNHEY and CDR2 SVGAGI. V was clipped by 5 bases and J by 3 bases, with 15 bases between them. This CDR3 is CASSPTGAATDTQYF. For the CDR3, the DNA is TGTGCCAGCAGTCCGACAGGAGCCGCAACAGATACGCAGTATTTT.